This T cell receptor beta chain was documented in a study of T cell responses to AZD1222 COVID-19 vaccine. V shed 4 bases, J shed 5 bases, and the junction held 9 bases outside the gene matches. CDR1 and CDR2 from the germline V gene are LGHNA and YSLEER. This CDR3 region has 15 residues. The repertoire was sequenced with immunoSEQ multiplex PCR; TCRdb's copy has only in-frame clones and lacks some. The sample records more than 110,000 clones, 70% to 90% being singletons. Study-wide results and caveats: The CD4 TCRs associated with vaccination extended across spike and predominated at 160-218 and 743-854. Spike-specific TCR breadth rose after two AZD1222 doses, and depth rose as well.

As for this clone: Antigen specificity is unknown.

This TCR was sampled from an adult in good health. This rearrangement joins TRBV4-3 to TRBJ1-2; 8 nucleotides line up with TRBD1. The input for sequencing was peripheral blood, taken on day 0 of AZD1222 vaccination. The CDR3 spells CASSPGQGAGYGYTF. CDR3 sequence (DNA): TGCGCCAGCAGCCCGGGTCAGGGGGCGGGATATGGCTACACCTTC.